The 23 T cell receptor beta chains reported below all come from one sample, sequenced in a study of T cell changes during pregnancy in multiple sclerosis. Sequenced by immunoSEQ multiplex PCR; TCRdb stores in-frame clones only, minus some. Of 69,000 or so clones in the sample, about 92% were seen once. The source material was peripheral blood, sampled in the third trimester of pregnancy. The source of these receptors is a female donor in good health, enrolled as a control in a pregnancy study.

This clone was seen just once. The gene calls are TRBV6-5 and TRBJ2-1; 10 nucleotides match TRBD2. V trimming: 2 bases; J trimming: 7 bases; junction bases outside the gene matches: 5. Germline lookup yields CDR1 MNHEY and CDR2 SVGAGI. The CDR3 loop spans 15 amino acids. The CDR3 spells CASSYGSGGGNEQFF. The CDR3 DNA follows: TGTGCCAGCAGTTACGGCAGCGGGGGGGGGAATGAGCAGTTCTTC.

This chain uses TRBV12-2 with TRBJ2-7; no DNA check was done on the table's D call, TRBD1. TRBV12-2 is designated a pseudogene. The CDR3 length is 23 residues. The CDR3 DNA sequence: TGTGCAAGTCGCTCCTTTCGCGGACAGGGCGCGTGTGAGGCTCTCCCGGATAACTACGAGCAGTACTTC. Its translation is CASRSFRGQGACEALPDNYEQYF.

This rearrangement joins TRBV9 to TRBJ2-4; tentative D call: TRBD2 (5 bases). The germline CDR1 and CDR2 sequences are SGDLS and YYNGEE. The CDR3 runs to 14 residues. V gave up 2 bases and J gave up 3 bases, with 9 bases separating them. In nucleotides, the CDR3 is TGTGCCAGCAGCGTCGAGGGTGACAAAAACATTCAGTACTTC. Translation: CASSVEGDKNIQYF.

The chain recombines TRBV28 with TRBJ2-5, with unresolved D. Trimming removed 2 bases from V and 7 bases from J, with 5 bases in between. This CDR3 contains 11 residues. Germline CDR1 is MDHEN and CDR2 is SYDVKM. The CDR3 loop is CASSLTRTQYF. For the CDR3, the DNA is TGTGCCAGCAGTTTAACTCGGACCCAGTACTTC.

The CDR3 nucleotides are TGCGCCAGCAGTGAGTCCCGCCTGAGTATGGGCAGGGGTGTTGAGCAGTTCTTC. This translates into CASSESRLSMGRGVEQFF. The chain recombines TRBV10-1 with TRBJ2-1, with D possibly matching TRBD1 (6 bases). Germline V lookup: CDR1 WNHNN, CDR2 SYGVQD (reference sequence). The length of the CDR3 is 18 residues. V was cut by 0 bases and J by 9 bases, with 24 bases left in between.

V usage is TRBV14 and J usage is TRBJ2-7; TRBD2 aligns across 8 bases. Germline CDR1 SGHDN, CDR2 FVKESK. CDR3 length equals 16 residues. J lost 1 base, V lost 0 bases, and 5 bases had no gene match. CDR3 bases: TGTGCCAGCAGCCAAGACGAGCGGGGGTTTTCCTACGAGCAGTACTTC. Protein sequence: CASSQDERGFSYEQYF.

The V and J genes are TRBV6-6 and TRBJ1-2; D perhaps matches TRBD1 (5 bases). Germline assignment: CDR1 MNHNY and CDR2 SVGAGI (reference sequence). The V and J ends lost 9 bases and 3 bases respectively, with 14 bases between them. The CDR3 is 13 amino acids. The CDR3 bases are TGTGCCAGGGGAAACAGGACGGACTATGGCTACACCTTC. Translating gives CARGNRTDYGYTF.

The CDR3 DNA reads TGTGCCAGCGGACAGACGAAATACGAGCAGTACTTC. This sequence encodes CASGQTKYEQYF. The chain carries TRBV6-1 and TRBJ2-7, with a weak D call TRBD1 (6 bases). With 8 bases removed from V and 4 bases from J, the gap between germline ends came to 12 bases. Germline loops: CDR1 MNHNS, CDR2 SASEGT. The CDR3 is 12 residues long.

Here the CDR3 DNA reads TGTGCCTGGGGCCCGGGGGGAGCTAGTGGCTACACCTTC. It translates to CAWGPGGASGYTF. This chain connects TRBV30 to TRBJ1-2; a weak D match, TRBD1 (5 bases). The CDR3 runs 13 residues. With 5 bases removed from V and 7 bases from J, the gap between germline ends came to 17 bases. Germline V gene lookup returns CDR1 GTSNPN and CDR2 SVGIG (reference sequence).

V is TRBV7-5 and J is TRBJ1-5. TRBV7-5 is shown as a pseudogene. The CDR3 covers 15 residues. DNA of the CDR3: TGTGCCAGAAGCCCAAGATGGAGGCCGAATCAGCCCCAGCATTTT. Its translation: CARSPRWRPNQPQHF.

The chain carries TRBV7-6 and TRBJ1-4, with D possibly matching TRBD1 (5 bases). Per germline, CDR1 SGHVS and CDR2 FNYEAQ. The CDR3 totals 14 residues. V was pared by 5 bases and J by 5 bases, with 12 bases between. Here the CDR3 reads CASSEGRGNEKLFF. Written as DNA, the CDR3 is TGTGCCAGCAGCGAAGGGCGGGGGAATGAAAAACTGTTTTTT. Full variable domain (outside the CDR3, taken from reference TRBV7-6 and TRBJ1-4): GAGVSQSPRYKVTKRGQDVALRCDPISGHVSLYWYRQALGQGPEFLTYFNYEAQQDKSGLPNDRFSAERPEGSISTLTIQRTEQRDSAMYRCASSEGRGNEKLFFGSGTQLSVL.

This clone was picked up one time. This sequence joins TRBV6-5 and TRBJ2-3; D is possibly TRBD2 (7 bases). The CDR3 runs 14 residues. V was trimmed by 6 bases and J by 1 base, leaving 11 bases between them. The V gene's germline CDR1 is MNHEY and CDR2 SVGAGI. CDR3 sequence reads: CASRWGGGTDTQYF. The CDR3 DNA sequence: TGTGCCAGCAGGTGGGGGGGCGGCACAGATACGCAGTATTTT.

This clone was seen once. The rearrangement uses TRBV5-8 and TRBJ2-1; the match to TRBD2 covers 8 bases. Germline V gene lookup returns CDR1 SGHTS and CDR2 YDEGEE. V shed 4 bases and J 7 bases; nucleotides not matched to a gene: 4. This CDR3 comprises 13 residues. The CDR3: CASSLERGNEQFF. The CDR3 DNA reads TGTGCCAGCAGCCTAGAGCGGGGGAATGAGCAGTTCTTC. Full variable domain (missing parts from reference TRBV5-8 and TRBJ2-1): EAGVTQSPTHLIKTRGQQATLRCSPISGHTSVYWYQQALGLGLQFLLWYDEGEERNRGNFPPRFSGRQFPNYSSELNVNALELEDSALYLCASSLERGNEQFFGPGTRLTVL.

V gene TRBV5-1 combines with J gene TRBJ2-2; 8 bases fit TRBD1. V lost 1 base to trimming and J lost 4 bases; unmatched junction nucleotides: 3. The CDR3 has 15 amino acids. Germline V gene sequence: CDR1 SGHRS, CDR2 YFSETQ. The CDR3 DNA follows: TGCGCCAGCAGCTTGCAGACAGGGGTCACCGGGGAGCTGTTTTTT. This gives the protein CASSLQTGVTGELFF.

This clone appeared a single time. The rearrangement joins TRBV7-2 to TRBJ2-2; the D gene is possibly TRBD1 (6 bases). The V end lost 5 bases, the J end lost 7 bases, and 23 bases lay between the germline ends. Germline V gene data show CDR1 as SGHTA and CDR2 as FQGNSA. This CDR3 has 17 residues. Here the CDR3 DNA reads TGTGCCAGCAGCCCTTCTCCGATCCGGACAGAGAGCGGGGAGCTGTTTTTT. It encodes CASSPSPIRTESGELFF. The full variable domain, rest sourced from reference TRBV7-2 and TRBJ2-2, is GAGVSQSPSNKVTEKGKDVELRCDPISGHTALYWYRQSLGQGLEFLIYFQGNSAPDKSGLPSDRFSAERTGGSVSTLTIQRTQQEDSAVYLCASSPSPIRTESGELFFGEGSRLTVL.

CDR3 sequence (DNA): TGTGCCAGCACTCTAGCGGGGGGCTACAATGAGCAGTTCTTC. The encoded protein is CASTLAGGYNEQFF. This chain connects TRBV6-1 to TRBJ2-1; 11 nucleotides line up with TRBD2. CDR3 size: 14 residues. V gave up 7 bases and J gave up 3 bases; unmatched junction bases: 2. The V gene's germline CDR1 is MNHNS and CDR2 SASEGT.

The V gene is TRBV7-8, the J gene TRBJ1-2; 8 bases align to TRBD1. Germline assignment: CDR1 SGHVS and CDR2 FQNEAQ. With V trimmed by 5 bases and J by 1 base, 9 bases remained unmatched. This CDR3 spans 16 amino acids. The CDR3: CASSPKTGVDNYGYTF. CDR3 nucleotides: TGTGCCAGCAGCCCAAAGACAGGGGTGGATAACTATGGCTACACCTTC.

V and J are TRBV5-4 and TRBJ1-1; TRBD1 agrees at 10 bases. Losses at the gene ends were 4 bases for V and 4 bases for J; bases not matched to a gene: 10. CDR3 length: 16 amino acids. Germline loops: CDR1 SGHNT, CDR2 YYREEE (reference sequence). In nucleotides, the CDR3 is TGTGCCAGCAGCCAACGGACAGGGGGGATTTTCACTGAAGCTTTCTTT. Amino acid sequence: CASSQRTGGIFTEAFF. The variable domain in full, with the rest retrieved from reference TRBV5-4 and TRBJ1-1, is ETGVTQSPTHLIKTRGQQVTLRCSSQSGHNTVSWYQQALGQGPQFIFQYYREEENGRGNFPPRFSGLQFPNYSSELNVNALELDDSALYLCASSQRTGGIFTEAFFGQGTRLTVV.

This clone appeared a single time. The rearrangement links TRBV19 to TRBJ2-7; D is possibly TRBD2 (6 bases). The CDR3 is made up of 15 amino acids. Trimming shortened V by 4 bases and J by 1 base, and 14 bases separated the two germline ends. In germline, CDR1 is LNHDA, CDR2 SQIVND (reference sequence). As DNA, the CDR3 is TGTGCCAGTAGTAGCTATTCGGCGGGATCCTACGAGCAGTACTTC. This codes for CASSSYSAGSYEQYF.

The chain couples TRBV19 to TRBJ2-3; D remains unclear. Trimming removed 3 bases from V and 5 bases from J, with 9 bases in between. Germline CDR1 reads LNHDA; CDR2 reads SQIVND (reference sequence). The CDR3 is 13 residues long. The CDR3 nucleotides read TGTGCCAGTAGTATCAGTCCTGGAGATACGCAGTATTTT. Amino acids: CASSISPGDTQYF. Full variable domain (remainder filled in from reference TRBV19 and TRBJ2-3): DGGITQSPKYLFRKEGQNVTLSCEQNLNHDAMYWYRQDPGQGLRLIYYSQIVNDFQKGDIAEGYSVSREKKESFPLTVTSAQKNPTAFYLCASSISPGDTQYFGPGTRLTVL.

This clone was detected only once. J is TRBJ2-5 and V is TRBV2; the D gene is possibly TRBD1 (6 bases). V was trimmed by 4 bases and J by 7 bases, leaving 19 bases between them. Germline CDR1 reads SNHLY; CDR2 reads FYNNEI. The CDR3 runs to 15 residues. CDR3 bases: TGTGCCAGCAGTGTACAGGGACGAATCCTTGTGACCCAGTACTTC. Translation: CASSVQGRILVTQYF.

This clone was recorded once. V and J are TRBV28 and TRBJ1-5; D gene ambiguous. The CDR3 runs to 16 residues. Germline CDR1 MDHEN, CDR2 SYDVKM. V shed 7 bases and J shed 4 bases, with 20 bases lying between them. This CDR3 reads CASTIPNPGINQPQHF. The CDR3 bases are TGTGCCAGCACCATCCCAAACCCAGGTATAAATCAGCCCCAGCATTTT.

The chain joins TRBV6-5 to TRBJ2-3, with 11 bases that match TRBD2. Trimming removed 0 bases from V and 7 bases from J; junction bases left unmatched: 6. CDR3 length equals 16 residues. Germline CDR1 reads MNHEY; CDR2 reads SVGAGI. The CDR3 bases are TGTGCCAGCAGTTACTCGACGCTAGCGGGGGGCAATACGCAGTATTTT. Its protein is CASSYSTLAGGNTQYF.